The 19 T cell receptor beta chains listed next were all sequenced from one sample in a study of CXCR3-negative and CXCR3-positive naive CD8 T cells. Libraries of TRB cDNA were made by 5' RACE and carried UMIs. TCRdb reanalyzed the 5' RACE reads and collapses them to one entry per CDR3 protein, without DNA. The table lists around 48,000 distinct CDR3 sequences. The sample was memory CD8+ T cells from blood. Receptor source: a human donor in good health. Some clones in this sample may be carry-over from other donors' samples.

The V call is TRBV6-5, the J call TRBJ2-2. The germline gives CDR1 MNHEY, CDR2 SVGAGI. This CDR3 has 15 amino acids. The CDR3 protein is CASSYRGRNTGELFF.

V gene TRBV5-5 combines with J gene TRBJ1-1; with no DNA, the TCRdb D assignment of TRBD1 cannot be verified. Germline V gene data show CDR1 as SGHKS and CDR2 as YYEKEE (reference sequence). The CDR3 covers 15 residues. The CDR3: CASSLSRTANTEAFF. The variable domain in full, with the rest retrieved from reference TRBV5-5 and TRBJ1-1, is DAGVTQSPTHLIKTRGQQVTLRCSPISGHKSVSWYQQVLGQGPQFIFQYYEKEERGRGNFPDRFSARQFPNYSSELNVNALLLGDSALYLCASSLSRTANTEAFFGQGTRLTVV.

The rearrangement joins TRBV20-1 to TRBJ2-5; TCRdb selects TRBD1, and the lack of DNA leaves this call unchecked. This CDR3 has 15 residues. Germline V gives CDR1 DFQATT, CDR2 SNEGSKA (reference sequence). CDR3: CSARGSTSPGETQYF.

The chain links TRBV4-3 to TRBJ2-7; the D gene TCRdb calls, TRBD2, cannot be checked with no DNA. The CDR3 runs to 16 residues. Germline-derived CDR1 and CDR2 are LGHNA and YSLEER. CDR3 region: CASSQDMGGWAYEQYF.

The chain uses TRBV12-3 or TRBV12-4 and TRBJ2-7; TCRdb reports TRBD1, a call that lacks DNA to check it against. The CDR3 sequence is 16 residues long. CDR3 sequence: CASSSDGTVLSYEQYF.

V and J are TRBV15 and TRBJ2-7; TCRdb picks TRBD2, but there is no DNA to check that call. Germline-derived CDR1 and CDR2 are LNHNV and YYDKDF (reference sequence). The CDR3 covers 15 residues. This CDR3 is CATSREAGGNNEQYF.

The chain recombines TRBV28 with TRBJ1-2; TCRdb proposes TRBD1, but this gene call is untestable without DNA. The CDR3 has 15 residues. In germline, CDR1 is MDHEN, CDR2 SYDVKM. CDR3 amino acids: CASSPGTGERYGYTF.

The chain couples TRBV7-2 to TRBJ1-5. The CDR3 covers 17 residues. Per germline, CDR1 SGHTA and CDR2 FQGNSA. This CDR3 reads CASSPIFPEGLNQPQHF.

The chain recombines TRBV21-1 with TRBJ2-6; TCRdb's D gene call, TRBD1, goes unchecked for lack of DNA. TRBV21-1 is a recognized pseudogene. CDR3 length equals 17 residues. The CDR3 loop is CASSKAGAVSGANVLTF.

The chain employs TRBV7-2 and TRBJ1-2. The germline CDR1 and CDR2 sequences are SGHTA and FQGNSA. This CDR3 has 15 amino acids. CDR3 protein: CASSLVSLVQYGYTF.

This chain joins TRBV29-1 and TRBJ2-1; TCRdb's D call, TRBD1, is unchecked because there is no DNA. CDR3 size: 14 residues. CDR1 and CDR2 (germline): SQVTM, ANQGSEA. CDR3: CSVPARGHSNEQFF.

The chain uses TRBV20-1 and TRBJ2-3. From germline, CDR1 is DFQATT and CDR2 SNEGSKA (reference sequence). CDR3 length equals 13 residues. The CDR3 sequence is CSARDDSVDTQYF.

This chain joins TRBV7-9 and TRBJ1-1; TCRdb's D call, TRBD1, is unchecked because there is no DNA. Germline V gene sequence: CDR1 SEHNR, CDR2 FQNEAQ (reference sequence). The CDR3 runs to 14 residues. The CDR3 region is CASSLVALLTEAFF. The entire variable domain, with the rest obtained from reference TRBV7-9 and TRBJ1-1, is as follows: DTGVSQNPRHKITKRGQNVTFRCDPISEHNRLYWYRQTLGQGPEFLTYFQNEAQLEKSRLLSDRFSAERPKGSFSTLEIQRTEQGDSAMYLCASSLVALLTEAFFGQGTRLTVV.

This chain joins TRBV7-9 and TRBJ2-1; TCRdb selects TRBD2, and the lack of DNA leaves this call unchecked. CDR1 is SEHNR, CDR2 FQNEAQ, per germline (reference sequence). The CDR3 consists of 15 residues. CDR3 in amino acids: CASSPLVGGTNEQFF.

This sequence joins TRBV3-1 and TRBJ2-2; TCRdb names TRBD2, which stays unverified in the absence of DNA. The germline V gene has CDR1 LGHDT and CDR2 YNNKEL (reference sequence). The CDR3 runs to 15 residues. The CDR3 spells CASSQVGLAPGELFF.

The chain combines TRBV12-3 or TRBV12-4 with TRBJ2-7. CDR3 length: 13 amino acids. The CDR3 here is CARSDAVAYEQYF.

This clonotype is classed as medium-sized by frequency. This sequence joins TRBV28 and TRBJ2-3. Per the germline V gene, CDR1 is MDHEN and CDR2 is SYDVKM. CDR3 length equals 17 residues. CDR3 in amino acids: CASSPVGVGAGTDTQYF.

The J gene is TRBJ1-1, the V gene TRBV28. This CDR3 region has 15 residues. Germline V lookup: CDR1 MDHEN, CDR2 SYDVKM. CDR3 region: CASSLTYSLNTEAFF. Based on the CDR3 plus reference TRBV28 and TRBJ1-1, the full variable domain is DVKVTQSSRYLVKRTGEKVFLECVQDMDHENMFWYRQDPGLGLRLIYFSYDVKMKEKGDIPEGYSVSREKKERFSLILESASTNQTSMYLCASSLTYSLNTEAFFGQGTRLTVV.

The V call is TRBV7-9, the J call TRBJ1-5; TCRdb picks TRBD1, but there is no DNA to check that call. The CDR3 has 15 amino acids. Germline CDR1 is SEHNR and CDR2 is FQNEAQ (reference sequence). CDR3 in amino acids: CASSQQGASNQPQHF.